This T cell receptor beta chain was found in a study of beta chain features in type 1 diabetes. Overall study results and limits: Researchers report that Type 1 diabetes patients had moderately but significantly shorter TCRB CDR3s across all four CD4+ subsets.

The sequenced template was cDNA made from the entire isolated RNA. The repertoire was sequenced with immunoSEQ multiplex PCR; TCRdb's copy has only in-frame clones and lacks some. The table shows 130,000 to 150,000 clones, with about a tenth occurring only once. The table lists this clone with a few counts. Its antigen is currently unknown. Naive, central memory, regulatory and stem cell-like memory cells within the CD4+ compartment were sorted using CD45RO/CCR7/CD25/CD127/CD95/CD27. The clonotype comes from a man in his late teens or twenties in good health. The source material was central memory CD4+ T cells from blood.

This chain's CDR3 is CASSQDGRGRNEQYF. The CDR3 DNA reads TGTGCCAGCAGCCAAGACGGAAGGGGGCGAAACGAGCAGTACTTC. The chain uses TRBV14 and TRBJ2-7; 7 bases agree with TRBD1. Germline lookup yields CDR1 SGHDN and CDR2 FVKESK. There are 15 residues in the CDR3. Losses at the gene ends were 0 bases for V and 5 bases for J; bases not matched to a gene: 7.